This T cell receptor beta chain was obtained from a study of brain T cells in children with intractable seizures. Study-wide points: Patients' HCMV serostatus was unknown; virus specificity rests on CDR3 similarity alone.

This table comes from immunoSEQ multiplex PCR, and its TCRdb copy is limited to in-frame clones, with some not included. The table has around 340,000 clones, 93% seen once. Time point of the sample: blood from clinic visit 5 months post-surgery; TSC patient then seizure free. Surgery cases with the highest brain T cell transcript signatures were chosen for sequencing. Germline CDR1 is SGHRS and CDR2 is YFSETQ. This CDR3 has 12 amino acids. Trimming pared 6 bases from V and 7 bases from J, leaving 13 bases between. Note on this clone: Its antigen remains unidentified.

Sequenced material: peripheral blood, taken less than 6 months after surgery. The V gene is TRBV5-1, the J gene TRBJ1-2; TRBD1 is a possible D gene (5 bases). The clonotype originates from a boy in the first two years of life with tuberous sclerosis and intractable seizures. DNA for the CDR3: TGCGCCAGCACTCAGGGAGACGGTGGCTACACCTTC. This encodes CASTQGDGGYTF.